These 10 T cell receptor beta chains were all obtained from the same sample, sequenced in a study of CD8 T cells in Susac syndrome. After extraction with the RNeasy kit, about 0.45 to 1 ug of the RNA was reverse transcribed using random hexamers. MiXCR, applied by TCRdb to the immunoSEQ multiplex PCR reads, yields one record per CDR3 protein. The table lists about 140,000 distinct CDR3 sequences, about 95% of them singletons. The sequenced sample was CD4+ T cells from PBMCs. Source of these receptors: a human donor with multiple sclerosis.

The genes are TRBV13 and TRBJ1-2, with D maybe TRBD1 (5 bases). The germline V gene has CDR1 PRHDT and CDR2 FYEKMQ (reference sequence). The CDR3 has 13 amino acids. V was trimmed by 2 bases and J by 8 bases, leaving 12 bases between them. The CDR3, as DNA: TGTGCCAGCAGCTTAATGGGGACGAAGGGCTACACCTTC. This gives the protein CASSLMGTKGYTF.

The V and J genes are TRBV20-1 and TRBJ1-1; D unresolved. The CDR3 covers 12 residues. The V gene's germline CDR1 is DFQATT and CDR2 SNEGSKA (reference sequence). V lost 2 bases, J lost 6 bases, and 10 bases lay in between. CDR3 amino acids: CSARPPGSEAFF. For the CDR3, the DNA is TGCAGTGCTAGACCCCCAGGCTCTGAAGCTTTCTTT.

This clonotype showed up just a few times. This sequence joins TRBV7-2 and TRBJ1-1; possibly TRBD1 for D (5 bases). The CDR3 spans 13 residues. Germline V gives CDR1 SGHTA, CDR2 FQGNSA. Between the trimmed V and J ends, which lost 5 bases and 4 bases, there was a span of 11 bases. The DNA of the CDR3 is TGTGCCAGCAGCAGACCCGGGGCCACTGAAGCTTTCTTT. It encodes CASSRPGATEAFF.

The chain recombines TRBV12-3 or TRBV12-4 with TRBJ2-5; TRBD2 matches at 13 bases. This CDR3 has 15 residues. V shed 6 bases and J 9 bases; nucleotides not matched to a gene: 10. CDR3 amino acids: CASSQRGLAGSPQYF. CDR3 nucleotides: TGTGCCAGCAGCCAACGGGGACTAGCGGGGAGCCCCCAGTACTTC.

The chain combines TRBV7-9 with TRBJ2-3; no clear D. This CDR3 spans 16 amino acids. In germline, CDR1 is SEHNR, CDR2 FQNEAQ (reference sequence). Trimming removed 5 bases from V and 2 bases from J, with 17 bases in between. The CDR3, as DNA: TGTGCCAGCAGCCGCGAAGGTGGCAGAGACACAGATACGCAGTATTTT. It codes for CASSREGGRDTDTQYF.

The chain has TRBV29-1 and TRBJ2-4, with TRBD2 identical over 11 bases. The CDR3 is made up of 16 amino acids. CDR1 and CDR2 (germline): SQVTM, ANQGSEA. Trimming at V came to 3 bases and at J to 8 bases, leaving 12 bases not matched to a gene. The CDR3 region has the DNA TGCAGCGTTGAGGGAATAGCGGGAGGGCCAGCAGACATTCAGTACTTC. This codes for CSVEGIAGGPADIQYF. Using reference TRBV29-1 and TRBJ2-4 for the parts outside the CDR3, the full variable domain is SAVISQKPSRDICQRGTSLTIQCQVDSQVTMMFWYRQQPGQSLTLIATANQGSEATYESGFVIDKFPISRPNLTFSTLTVSNMSPEDSSIYLCSVEGIAGGPADIQYFGAGTRLSVL.

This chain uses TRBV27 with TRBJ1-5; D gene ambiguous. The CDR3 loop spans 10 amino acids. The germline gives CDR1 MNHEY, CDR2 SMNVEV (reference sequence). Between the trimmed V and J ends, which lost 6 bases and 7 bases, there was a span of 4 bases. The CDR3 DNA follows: TGTGCCAGCAGAGGGCAGCCCCAGCATTTT. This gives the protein CASRGQPQHF.

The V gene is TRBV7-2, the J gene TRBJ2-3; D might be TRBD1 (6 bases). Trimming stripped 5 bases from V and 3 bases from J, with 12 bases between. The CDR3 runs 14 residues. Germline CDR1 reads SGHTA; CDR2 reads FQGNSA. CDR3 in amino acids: CASSRDTGTDTQYF. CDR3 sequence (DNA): TGTGCCAGCAGCCGGGACACCGGGACAGATACGCAGTATTTT.

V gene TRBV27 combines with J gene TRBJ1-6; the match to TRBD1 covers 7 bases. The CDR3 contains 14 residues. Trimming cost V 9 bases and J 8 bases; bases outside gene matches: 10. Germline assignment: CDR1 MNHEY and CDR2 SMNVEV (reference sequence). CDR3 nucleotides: TGTGCCAGTGGGGCAGGGGGTCGGGATTCACCCCTCCACTTT. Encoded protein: CASGAGGRDSPLHF.

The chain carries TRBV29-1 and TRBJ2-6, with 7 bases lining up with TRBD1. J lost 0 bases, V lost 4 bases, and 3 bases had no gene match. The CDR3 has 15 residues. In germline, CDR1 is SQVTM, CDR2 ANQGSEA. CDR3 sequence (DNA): TGCAGCGTTGGGGGGACAGACTCTGGGGCCAACGTCCTGACTTTC. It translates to CSVGGTDSGANVLTF.